The text below deals with one TCR beta chain. Antigen specificity is unknown. The V gene's germline CDR1 is GTSNPN and CDR2 SVGIG (reference sequence). The CDR3 loop spans 13 amino acids. This entry comes from a study of T cells expressing NK-cell markers. Overall study context: From sorted CD3+CD56+NKG2C+, CD3+CD56+NKG2C- and CD3+CD56-NKG2C+ T cells came the TCR beta repertoires. Out of eight donors sequenced, seven tested HCMV-seropositive and the remaining one seronegative. Findings and limits, study-wide: Of the CD8+ T cells in over five donors, about 1.0-7.0% belonged to dominant NKG2C+ clonotypes. Where several donors were concerned, these clonotypes also led the CD3+CD56-NKG2C+ fraction.

TCRdb re-called the 5' RACE reads and shows each CDR3 protein once, DNA omitted. In total, the table holds approximately 460,000 distinct CDR3 sequences. Sample: blood T cells: a sorted CD56 or NKG2C T cell subset, CD4+ or CD8+ T cells, or bulk PBMC T cells (not recorded which). The rearrangement links TRBV30 to TRBJ2-7. The TCR originated in a woman between 18 and 70 years old in good health. This chain's CDR3 is CAWSGQGPYEQYF. Complete variable domain (other parts from reference TRBV30 and TRBJ2-7): SQTIHQWPATLVQPVGSPLSLECTVEGTSNPNLYWYRQAAGRGLQLLFYSVGIGQISSEVPQNLSASRPQDRQFILSSKKLLLSDSGFYLCAWSGQGPYEQYFGPGTRLTVT.